This paragraph covers one T cell receptor beta chain sequence. Its antigen is not identified. These data originate in a study of a mutant IDH1 vaccine in newly diagnosed glioma. Turning to the study itself: Following radiotherapy alone, or alongside temozolomide cycles, vaccination was started after an interval of 4-6 weeks. Males made up 62.5% and females about 40% of treated patients, whose mean age was 40.4 years. Prior therapy was radiotherapy, temozolomide, or both; most received both.

Time point indicated: week 35, safety follow-up. Vaccination used 300 ug of mutant IDH1 20-mer peptide per dose, with topical imiquimod. TCRdb keeps only in-frame clones here, not all; method: immunoSEQ multiplex PCR. The data contain some 30,000 clones, roughly three quarters of them seen just once; the ten biggest clones take up about a tenth. The material was PBMCs, obtained from a glioma patient whose treatment included an IDH1 peptide vaccine. The sequence was collected from a woman in her twenties or thirties with glioma. Some clones in this sample may be carry-over from other donors' samples.

CDR3 loop: CASSEGAFSYEQYF. The CDR3 DNA reads TGTGCCAGCAGCGAGGGGGCGTTCTCCTACGAGCAGTACTTC. The chain is built from TRBV9 and TRBJ2-7; 7 bases map to TRBD1. Trimming took 3 bases from V and 0 from J; bases not matched to a gene: 3. This CDR3 has 14 residues. In germline, CDR1 is SGDLS, CDR2 YYNGEE.